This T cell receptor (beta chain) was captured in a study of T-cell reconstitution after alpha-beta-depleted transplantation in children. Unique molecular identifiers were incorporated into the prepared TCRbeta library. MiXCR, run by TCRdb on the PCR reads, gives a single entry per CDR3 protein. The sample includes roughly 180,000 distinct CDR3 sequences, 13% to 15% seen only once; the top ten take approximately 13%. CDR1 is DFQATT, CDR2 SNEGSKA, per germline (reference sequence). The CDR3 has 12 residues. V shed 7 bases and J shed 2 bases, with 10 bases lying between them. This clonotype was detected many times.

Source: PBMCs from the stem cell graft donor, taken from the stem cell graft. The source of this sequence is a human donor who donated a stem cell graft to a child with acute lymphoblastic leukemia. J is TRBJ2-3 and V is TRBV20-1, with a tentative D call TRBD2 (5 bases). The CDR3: CSVRASTDTQYF. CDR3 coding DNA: TGCAGTGTGAGGGCCTCCACAGATACGCAGTATTTT.